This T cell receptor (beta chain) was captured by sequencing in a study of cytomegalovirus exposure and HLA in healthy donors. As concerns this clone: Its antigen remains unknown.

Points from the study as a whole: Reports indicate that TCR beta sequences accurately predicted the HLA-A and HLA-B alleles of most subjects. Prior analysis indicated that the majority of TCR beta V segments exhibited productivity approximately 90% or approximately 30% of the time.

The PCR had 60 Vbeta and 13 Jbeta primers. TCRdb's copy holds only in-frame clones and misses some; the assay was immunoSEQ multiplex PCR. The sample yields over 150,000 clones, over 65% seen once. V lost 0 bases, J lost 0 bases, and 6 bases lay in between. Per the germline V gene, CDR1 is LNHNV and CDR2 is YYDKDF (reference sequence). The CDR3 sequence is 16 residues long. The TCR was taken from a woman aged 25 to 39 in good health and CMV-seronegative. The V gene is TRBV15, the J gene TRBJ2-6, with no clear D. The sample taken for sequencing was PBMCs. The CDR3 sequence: CATSRDSVSGANVLTF. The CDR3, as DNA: TGTGCCACCAGCAGAGATTCGGTCTCTGGGGCCAACGTCCTGACTTTC.